This TCR beta chain was observed in a study of memory CD4+ T cells and cytomegalovirus serostatus (dated by TCRdb to about 2019). As for the study more broadly: A total of roughly 35 healthy Belgian adults, of whom 9 were CMV seropositive and about 25 were CMV seronegative, were included in the cohort. To replicate a published TCR-based CMV serostatus classifier, the study sequenced CD4+ memory TCRbeta repertoires from a Belgian cohort whose cytomegalovirus serostatus was known. Summary of the overall study and its limitations: On the Belgian cohort, the classifier based on the original framework reached a median bootstrapped AUC of approximately 0.94, with a 95% CI of 0.76-1.00. Results were interpreted as suggesting that the CMV-associated TCR signature is largely present in the CD4+ memory repertoire. For predicting CMV serostatus, the median bootstrapped AUC was roughly 0.95 using the original framework and over 0.9 using a US-trained random forest. Only CD4+CD45RO+ memory cells were sequenced, unlike the original study, which covered naive and memory CD4+ and CD8+ populations. Among the roughly 160 previously reported CMV-associated TCRbeta sequences, 67 showed up in the CD4+ memory repertoires, with each one found in between one and five individuals.

The Quick-DNA Microprep Kit was used to extract genomic DNA from the sorted cells. Amplification of TCRbeta DNA was done with the immunoSEQ hsTCRbeta kit, following the protocol from the manufacturer. An Illumina MiSeq instrument was used to sequence the TCRbeta libraries. In the authors' own workflow: Following removal of out-of-frame sequences, roughly 2 million distinct TCRbeta sequences were retained, with an average of approximately 64,000 per individual. Each individual was scored using the number of 164 previously reported CMV-associated TCRbeta sequences that the individual carried and the total number of productive distinct TCRbeta sequences. A beta-binomial model was reimplemented in Python, and scikit-learn random forests with default parameters were trained on US cohort data. On the Belgian cohort, classifier performance was reported as the median AUC, along with percentile confidence intervals, across 10,000 bootstrap iterations. This is the immuneACCESS table as TCRdb keeps it, with only in-frame sequences that have V and J called. A part of the clones is gone; compared with another copy, unresolved V genes explain less than half, and the rest is unexplained. V, J and clone size are taken as reported in that table, and D and trimming were inferred from the DNA itself. This sample comprises approximately 61,000 clones, 75% to 85% of them detected only once. Jointly, the top ten make up over 0.7% of the sample.

A FACSAria II was used to sort memory CD4+ T cells, defined as single viable CD3+CD4+CD8-CD45RO+ cells. CMV serostatus was assessed using a Roche Elecsys assay, by which serum IgG against CMV pp150, pp28, p38 and p52 was detected. After thawing, total CD4+ T cells were enriched by positive selection with CD4 magnetic microbeads. The samples came from a different study that was designed specifically to examine the CD4+ T cell memory repertoire. Peripheral blood mononuclear cells were isolated and cryopreserved following standard operating procedures; serum was stored at -80 °C. Staining used CD3-PerCP (BW264/56), CD4-APC (RPA-T4), CD45RO-PE (UCHT1) and CD8-Pacific Orange (3B5) antibodies, with Sytox blue excluding non-viable cells. As regards this clone: The clone's antigen remains unknown. Base qualities are not recorded, but no much larger clone differs from it by a single base.

The germline V gene encodes CDR1 MGHDK and CDR2 SYGVNS. Trimming removed 3 bases from V and 4 bases from J, leaving 15 bases between the germline ends. Measured from the cysteine to the phenylalanine, the CDR3 is 15 residues long. Only the CDR3 part of the read is kept: 45 bases, read in frame from the first base. The rearranged segments are TRBV25-1 and TRBJ1-2, and the D gene may be TRBD1, 6 bases matching. The receptor was isolated from an adult in good health and CMV-seronegative. Sequenced: memory CD4+ T cells from blood. The CDR3 here reads CASSDTGREGYGYTF. The DNA is as follows: TGTGCCAGCAGTGACACAGGGCGGGAGGGCTATGGCTACACCTTC.